Following are 4 T cell receptor beta chains from one sample sequenced in a study of chemoradiotherapy in HPV16-positive cancers. TCRdb's copy holds only in-frame clones and misses some; the assay was immunoSEQ multiplex PCR. The repertoire holds roughly 2,500 clones, with around 64% as singletons. The sample was tumor tissue, taken from a patient who underwent chemoradiotherapy. Every receptor here comes from a human donor with HPV-associated anogenital cancer.

The chain carries TRBV5-1 and TRBJ1-2, with TRBD1 as a possible D gene (5 bases). The CDR3 totals 16 residues. V was trimmed by 0 bases and J by 3 bases, leaving 15 bases between them. CDR1 and CDR2 from the germline V gene are SGHRS and YFSETQ. DNA of the CDR3: TGCGCCAGCAGCTTGGACCCGACCGGGGCCTACTATGGCTACACCTTC. Protein: CASSLDPTGAYYGYTF.

The chain recombines TRBV30 with TRBJ2-1; possibly TRBD2 for D (6 bases). There are 13 residues in the CDR3. Germline V gene lookup returns CDR1 GTSNPN and CDR2 SVGIG (reference sequence). V was clipped by 1 base and J by 6 bases, with 10 bases between them. CDR3 nucleotides: TGTGCCTGGAGTGGGCAGGGAGGCAATGAGCAGTTCTTC. As protein: CAWSGQGGNEQFF.

The chain is built from TRBV10-3 and TRBJ1-1; tentatively, D is TRBD1 (5 bases). Per germline, CDR1 ENHRY and CDR2 SYGVKD. V was cut by 4 bases and J by 7 bases, with 16 bases left in between. The CDR3 loop spans 14 amino acids. The DNA for the CDR3 is TGTGCCATCAGTGCCAGCAAACAGGCGCTTGAAGCTTTCTTT. Translating it yields CAISASKQALEAFF.

V gene TRBV7-2 combines with J gene TRBJ1-2; D is unclear. The CDR3 is 13 residues long. CDR1 is SGHTA, CDR2 FQGNSA, per germline. V lost 3 bases to trimming and J lost 4 bases, with 9 bases between them. The chain's CDR3 is CASSLDGRYGYTF. CDR3 sequence (DNA): TGTGCCAGCAGCTTGGACGGACGCTATGGCTACACCTTC.